One T cell receptor (beta chain) is described in this entry. Original data processing: Using reference gene primer amplification, nucleated cell counts were estimated. Some clones are missing from TCRdb's copy, which holds only in-frame ones; the method was immunoSEQ multiplex PCR. V and J calls plus clone size are reproduced from that table; the DNA served to infer D and trimming. Of fewer than 300,000 clones listed, roughly 84% are singletons. This sample is drawn from a study of blood T cell repertoires in COVID-19. CDR3 length equals 18 residues. Trimming removed 5 bases from V and 0 bases from J, with 17 bases in between. Per germline, CDR1 SGHTA and CDR2 FQGNSA.

Sequenced input: peripheral blood. V is TRBV7-2 and J is TRBJ1-6; D possibly corresponds to TRBD1 (6 bases). This receptor was obtained from a woman aged 18-29 years with acute or convalescent COVID-19. The CDR3 coding sequence is TGTGCCAGCAGCCGCGACCGGGACAAGAGCTCCTATAATTCACCCCTCCACTTT. Encoded protein: CASSRDRDKSSYNSPLHF.